This T cell receptor (beta chain) was recovered during a study of cytomegalovirus exposure and HLA in healthy donors. J gave up 7 bases and V 6 bases, and 21 bases lay outside the gene matches. Germline loops: CDR1 MRHNA, CDR2 SNTAGT. The CDR3 loop spans 18 amino acids. At the time of sampling, donors were nominally healthy, though unrecorded immune exposures were likely. Worth noting for this clone: No antigen is known for it.

The study's findings and limits: Across HLA loci, a later analysis found differing TCR association rates, with DRB1 most and HLA-C fewest. Per a later analysis, fewer than 20,000 TCR beta sequences showed association with HLA alleles at 0.05 false discovery rate.

Researchers ran the PCR with 60 Vbeta and 13 Jbeta primers. Produced via immunoSEQ multiplex PCR; TCRdb's table is partial and in-frame only. The sample yields about 98,000 clones, about 80% seen once. This clonotype originated in a man younger than 30 in good health and CMV-seropositive. Sequenced: PBMCs. The chain is built from TRBV6-4 and TRBJ2-1, with TRBD2 matching over 7 bases. The CDR3 here is CASRDTWTSHDPVNEQFF. The CDR3 coding sequence is TGTGCCAGCAGGGACACATGGACTAGTCACGACCCCGTGAATGAGCAGTTCTTC.